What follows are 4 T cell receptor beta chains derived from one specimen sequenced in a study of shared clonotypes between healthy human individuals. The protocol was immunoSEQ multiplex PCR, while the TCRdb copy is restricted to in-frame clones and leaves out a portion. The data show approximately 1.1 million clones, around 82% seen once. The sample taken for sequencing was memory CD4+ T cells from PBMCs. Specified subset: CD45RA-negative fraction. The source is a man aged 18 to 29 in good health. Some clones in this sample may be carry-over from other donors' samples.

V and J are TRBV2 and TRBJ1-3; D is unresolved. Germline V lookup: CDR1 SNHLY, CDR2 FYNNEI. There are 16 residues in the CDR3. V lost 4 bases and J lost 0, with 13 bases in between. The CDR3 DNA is TGTGCCAGCAGTGTATCAAGGCCCAGCTCTGGAAACACCATATATTTT. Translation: CASSVSRPSSGNTIYF.

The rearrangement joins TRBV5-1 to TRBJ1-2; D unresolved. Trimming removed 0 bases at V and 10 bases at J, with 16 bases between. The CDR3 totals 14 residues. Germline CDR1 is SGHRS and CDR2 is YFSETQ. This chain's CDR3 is CASSLELASPNYTF. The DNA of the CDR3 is TGCGCCAGCAGCTTGGAGTTGGCATCGCCCAACTACACCTTC.

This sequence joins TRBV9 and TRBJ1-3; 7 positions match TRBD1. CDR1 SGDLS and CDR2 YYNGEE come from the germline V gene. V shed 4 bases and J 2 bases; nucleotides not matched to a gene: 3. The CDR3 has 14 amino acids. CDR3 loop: CASSPGGPGNTIYF. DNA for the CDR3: TGTGCCAGCAGCCCAGGGGGGCCTGGAAACACCATATATTTT.

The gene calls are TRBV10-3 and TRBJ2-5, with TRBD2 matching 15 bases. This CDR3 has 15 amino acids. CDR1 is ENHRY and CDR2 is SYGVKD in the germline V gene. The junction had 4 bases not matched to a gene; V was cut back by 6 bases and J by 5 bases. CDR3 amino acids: CAIREGTSGRETQYF. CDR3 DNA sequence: TGTGCCATCAGAGAAGGGACTAGCGGGAGGGAGACCCAGTACTTC.